This TCR beta chain derives from a study of T cells in Graves' hyperthyroidism and ophthalmopathy. Overall study context: Peripheral blood was obtained at initial diagnosis, preceding any treatment.

Amplification targeted TCR beta CDR3 regions from RNA transcripts. With the HTBI primer set, the TCR CDR3 went through a first round of RT-PCR. Using its own MiXCR run on the multiplex PCR reads, TCRdb lists one record per CDR3 protein. There are 300,000 to 400,000 distinct CDR3 sequences in the sample; about 14% occur only once, and around 19% lies in the top ten. In regard to this clonotype: What it recognizes is unknown.

The CDR3 extends over 16 amino acids. The germline V gene encodes CDR1 LGHNA and CDR2 YNFKEQ. V shed 0 bases, J shed 10 bases, and the junction held 9 bases outside the gene matches. Those patients with uncontrolled infection, other autoimmune disease, pregnancy or lactation were excluded. Out of approximately 10 ml of fresh peripheral blood came the PBMCs. Study observations and caveats: Progression to ophthalmopathy was predicted a median of approximately 6.4 months early.

This receptor was identified in a woman aged 25 to 45 with Graves' ophthalmopathy. The chain uses TRBV4-2 and TRBJ2-1, with 10 bases that match TRBD2. Source material: blood. In DNA, the CDR3 is TGTGCCAGCAGCCAAGAGGCGCAGCGGGGGGGCCTCGAGCAGTTCTTC. Its protein is CASSQEAQRGGLEQFF.